These 20 T cell receptor beta chains were all obtained from the same sample, sequenced in a study of shared clonotypes between healthy human individuals (dated by TCRdb to 2019 to 2021). For the CD8 naive samples, CD45RO-negative cells were positively selected for CCR7, yielding a CD45RA+CCR7+ population from which TemRA cells were excluded. The library was produced with the immunoSEQ multiplex PCR assay. TCRdb holds this immuneACCESS table with in-frame rearrangements only. Some clones are missing; in checked studies, unresolved V genes explain under half, and the rest has no known cause. The sample data list approximately 1.9 million clones, and around 93% of these were observed just once. The ten largest clonotypes hold around 1.7% of the sample. Sequenced sample: naive CD8+ T cells from PBMCs. Read against the paper, the sample's cell subset or site label means: CD45RA+CCR7+. The receptors originated from a man in his late teens or twenties in good health. Some clones in this sample may be carry-over from other donors' samples.

As for this clone: This sample includes further DNA sequences coding for the same CDR3. The V and J genes are TRBV27 and TRBJ2-6; weak D call: TRBD1 (6 bases). CDR3 length: 17 amino acids. Germline CDR1 is MNHEY and CDR2 is SMNVEV (reference sequence). V was cut by 3 bases and J by 0 bases, with 12 bases left in between. CDR3 sequence (DNA): TGTGCCAGCAGTTTCCGGACAGTGAGCTCTGGGGCCAACGTCCTGACTTTC. Amino acid sequence: CASSFRTVSSGANVLTF.

This clone appeared a single time. V gene TRBV4-1 combines with J gene TRBJ2-1, with 11 bases aligning to TRBD2. V gave up 0 bases and J gave up 0 bases; unmatched junction bases: 7. CDR1 and CDR2 from the germline V gene are MGHRA and YSYEKL. The CDR3 length is 19 residues. For the CDR3, the DNA is TGCGCCAGCAGCCAAGATTGGTTAGCGGGAGGGTCCTCCTACAATGAGCAGTTCTTC. Translation: CASSQDWLAGGSSYNEQFF.

The rearrangement uses TRBV9 and TRBJ2-7; D is tentatively TRBD1 or TRBD2 (5 bases each). Germline-derived CDR1 and CDR2 are SGDLS and YYNGEE. The CDR3 has 15 residues. V lost 2 bases, J lost 3 bases, and 15 bases lay in between. Here the CDR3 reads CASSVLPGPDYEQYF. The CDR3 coding sequence is TGTGCCAGCAGCGTTCTACCGGGACCGGACTACGAGCAGTACTTC.

This chain connects TRBV4-3 to TRBJ1-1; D gene unclear. The V gene lost 3 bases and the J gene lost 4 bases, with 9 bases spanning the gap. The CDR3 spans 13 residues. Germline loops: CDR1 LGHNA, CDR2 YSLEER. CDR3 in amino acids: CASSQWTSTEAFF. The CDR3 DNA follows: TGCGCCAGCAGCCAGTGGACCTCCACTGAAGCTTTCTTT.

This chain joins TRBV4-1 and TRBJ1-1; 8 bases map to TRBD1. Germline CDR1 reads MGHRA; CDR2 reads YSYEKL. The V and J ends lost 8 bases and 6 bases, in that order; junction bases with no gene match: 2. The CDR3 has 11 amino acids. The CDR3 nucleotides read TGCGCCAGCGGGACAGGCCCTGAAGCTTTCTTT. Residues: CASGTGPEAFF.

This clone occurred once. The chain employs TRBV12-5 and TRBJ2-1; TRBD2 matches at 10 bases. This CDR3 spans 15 amino acids. The germline gives CDR1 LGHNT, CDR2 FRNRAP. J gave up 6 bases and V 1 base, and 3 bases lay outside the gene matches. The CDR3 DNA follows: TGTGCTAGTGGTTTGGAACTAGCGGGAATCAATGAGCAGTTCTTC. Translated: CASGLELAGINEQFF.

The chain uses TRBV9 and TRBJ2-3; D possibly matches TRBD1 or TRBD2 (5 bases each). V dropped 3 bases and J dropped 2 bases, with 22 bases sitting between them. This CDR3 comprises 18 residues. Germline values: CDR1 SGDLS, CDR2 YYNGEE. The CDR3 protein is CASSGALGAGALTDTQYF. CDR3 nucleotides: TGTGCCAGCAGCGGAGCCCTTGGGGCGGGCGCACTCACAGATACGCAGTATTTT.

The chain employs TRBV18 and TRBJ2-1; D remains unclear. CDR1 and CDR2 from the germline V gene are KGHSH and LQKENI. The V end was cut by 3 bases, the J end by 2 bases, with 14 bases between. This CDR3 is 16 amino acids long. The CDR3 here is CASSPYIDGPYNEQFF. CDR3 nucleotides: TGTGCCAGCTCACCGTACATCGATGGTCCCTACAATGAGCAGTTCTTC.

The chain carries TRBV2 and TRBJ2-3, with 7 bases that match TRBD2. This CDR3 region has 17 residues. The germline V gene has CDR1 SNHLY and CDR2 FYNNEI. V dropped 0 bases and J dropped 3; count of bases not matched to a gene: 9. The CDR3 sequence is CASSEALIAGETDTQYF. For the CDR3, the DNA is TGTGCCAGCAGTGAAGCGCTTATCGCGGGAGAAACAGATACGCAGTATTTT. The whole variable domain, filled in from reference TRBV2 and TRBJ2-3, reads EPEVTQTPSHQVTQMGQEVILRCVPISNHLYFYWYRQILGQKVEFLVSFYNNEISEKSEIFDDQFSVERPDGSNFTLKIRSTKLEDSAMYFCASSEALIAGETDTQYFGPGTRLTVL.

The V gene is TRBV5-6, the J gene TRBJ2-1; 8 bases are a match to TRBD1. CDR1 SGHDT and CDR2 YYEEEE come from the germline V gene. This CDR3 region has 14 residues. V was pared by 4 bases and J by 7 bases, with 7 bases of the junction left unmatched. The CDR3, as DNA: TGTGCCAGCAGCGAGGACAGGGTATCGAATGAGCAGTTCTTC. Protein sequence: CASSEDRVSNEQFF.

J is TRBJ2-5 and V is TRBV7-3; D not certain. The CDR3 is 13 amino acids. Germline lookup yields CDR1 SGHTA and CDR2 FQGTGA. V was pared by 2 bases and J by 3 bases, with 7 bases between. The CDR3 bases are TGTGCCAGCAGCTTATGGGTAAAAGAGACCCAGTACTTC. Protein sequence: CASSLWVKETQYF.

V gene TRBV28 combines with J gene TRBJ1-4, with a weak D call TRBD1 (6 bases). CDR3 size: 14 residues. Germline V gene sequence: CDR1 MDHEN, CDR2 SYDVKM. V was pared by 3 bases and J by 8 bases, with 13 bases between. The CDR3 reads CASSFRGRGEKLFF. The CDR3 coding sequence is TGTGCCAGCAGTTTCCGGGGGCGAGGGGAAAAACTGTTTTTT.

The chain couples TRBV29-1 to TRBJ2-7; 9 positions agree with TRBD2. This CDR3 is 16 amino acids long. Germline V gene sequence: CDR1 SQVTM, CDR2 ANQGSEA. V trimming: 1 base; J trimming: 7 bases; junction bases outside the gene matches: 14. The CDR3 protein is CSVEAPGLAPALEQYF. In DNA form, the CDR3 reads TGCAGCGTTGAAGCTCCCGGACTAGCGCCCGCTTTAGAGCAGTACTTC.

The chain has TRBV19 and TRBJ1-1, with D possibly TRBD1 on 5 matching bases. The CDR3 extends over 16 amino acids. Between the trimmed V and J ends, which lost 10 bases and 3 bases, there was a span of 24 bases. Germline CDR1 is LNHDA and CDR2 is SQIVND (reference sequence). CDR3 region: CATATRAHVVDTEAFF. DNA of the CDR3: TGTGCCACTGCTACCAGGGCGCACGTAGTGGACACTGAAGCTTTCTTT.

The V and J genes are TRBV11-3 and TRBJ2-3; TRBD1 matches at 8 bases. This CDR3 contains 15 residues. CDR1 and CDR2 from the germline V gene are SGHNT and YENEEA. Losses at the gene ends were 4 bases for V and 2 bases for J; bases not matched to a gene: 5. The CDR3 nucleotides are TGTGCCAGCAGCTCCCAGGGGGCAGACACAGATACGCAGTATTTT. Its translation: CASSSQGADTDTQYF.

This chain joins TRBV4-1 and TRBJ2-4, with D maybe TRBD2 (5 bases). The CDR3 has 14 residues. Germline V gene sequence: CDR1 MGHRA, CDR2 YSYEKL. V lost 3 bases and J 8 bases, leaving 14 bases between the germline ends. This CDR3 is CASSHQGYGDIQYF. The DNA for the CDR3 is TGCGCCAGCAGCCATCAAGGGTACGGGGACATTCAGTACTTC.

This chain uses TRBV28 with TRBJ2-1; 12 bases agree with TRBD2. The CDR3 is 16 amino acids. From germline, CDR1 is MDHEN and CDR2 SYDVKM. V was clipped by 9 bases and J by 8 bases; unmatched bases: 14. The CDR3 nucleotides are TGTGCCAGTCGGAGGTGGGCTAGCGGGAGGGGCGATGAGCAGTTCTTC. Translated, it gives CASRRWASGRGDEQFF. Full variable domain (remainder filled in from reference TRBV28 and TRBJ2-1): DVKVTQSSRYLVKRTGEKVFLECVQDMDHENMFWYRQDPGLGLRLIYFSYDVKMKEKGDIPEGYSVSREKKERFSLILESASTNQTSMYLCASRRWASGRGDEQFFGPGTRLTVL.

The J gene is TRBJ1-2, the V gene TRBV7-8; D might be TRBD1 (6 bases). V lost 3 bases to trimming and J lost 4 bases, with 12 bases between them. The CDR3 consists of 14 residues. Germline V gene lookup returns CDR1 SGHVS and CDR2 FQNEAQ. The CDR3 loop is CASSFRGWGYGYTF. For the CDR3, the DNA is TGTGCCAGCAGCTTCAGGGGTTGGGGCTATGGCTACACCTTC.

V gene TRBV5-6 combines with J gene TRBJ2-5; a weak D match, TRBD2 (5 bases). The V and J ends lost 3 bases and 7 bases respectively, with 13 bases between them. The germline V gene has CDR1 SGHDT and CDR2 YYEEEE. This CDR3 spans 13 amino acids. The CDR3 protein is CASSSTSGGTQYF. Here the CDR3 DNA reads TGTGCCAGCAGCTCAACTTCAGGAGGGACCCAGTACTTC.

This sequence joins TRBV10-3 and TRBJ2-7; 11 bases line up with TRBD2. CDR3 length: 15 residues. The V gene's germline CDR1 is ENHRY and CDR2 SYGVKD. Losses at the gene ends were 2 bases for V and 3 bases for J; bases not matched to a gene: 3. The CDR3: CAISEVGTSGYEQYF. CDR3 nucleotide sequence: TGTGCCATCAGTGAGGTAGGGACTAGCGGCTACGAGCAGTACTTC.